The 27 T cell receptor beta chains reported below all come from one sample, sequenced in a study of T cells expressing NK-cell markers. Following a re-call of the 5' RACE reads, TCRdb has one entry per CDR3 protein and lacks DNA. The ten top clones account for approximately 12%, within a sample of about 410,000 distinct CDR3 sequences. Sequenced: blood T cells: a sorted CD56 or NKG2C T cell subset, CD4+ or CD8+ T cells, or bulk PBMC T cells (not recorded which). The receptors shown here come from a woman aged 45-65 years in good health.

This CDR3 is CASSKEGLAASYEQYF. This chain connects TRBV6-2 or TRBV6-3 to TRBJ2-7; with no DNA, the TCRdb D assignment of TRBD2 cannot be verified. CDR1 is MNHEY, CDR2 SVGEGT, per germline. The CDR3 runs to 16 residues.

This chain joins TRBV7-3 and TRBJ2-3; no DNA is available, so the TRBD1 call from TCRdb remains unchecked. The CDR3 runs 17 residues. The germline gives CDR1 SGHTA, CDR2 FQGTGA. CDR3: CASSLAGTAPGTDTQYF.

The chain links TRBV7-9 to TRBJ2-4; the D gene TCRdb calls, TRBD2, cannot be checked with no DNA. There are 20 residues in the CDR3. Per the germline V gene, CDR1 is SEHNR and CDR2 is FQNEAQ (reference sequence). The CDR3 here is CASSQGPFGTREAAKNIQYF.

This CDR3 is CASSPDTYEQFF. The gene calls are TRBV4-1 and TRBJ2-1. This CDR3 has 12 residues. In germline, CDR1 is MGHRA, CDR2 YSYEKL.

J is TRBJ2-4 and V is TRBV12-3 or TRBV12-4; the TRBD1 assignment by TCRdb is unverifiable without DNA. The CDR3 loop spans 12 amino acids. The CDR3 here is CAIRGQARIQYF.

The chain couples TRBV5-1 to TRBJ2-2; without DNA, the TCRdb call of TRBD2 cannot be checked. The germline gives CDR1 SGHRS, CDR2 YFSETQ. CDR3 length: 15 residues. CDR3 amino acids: CASSRGTSDSGELFF.

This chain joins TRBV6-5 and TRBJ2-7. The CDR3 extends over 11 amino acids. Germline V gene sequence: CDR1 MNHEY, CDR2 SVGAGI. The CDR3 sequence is CASGRPYEQYF.

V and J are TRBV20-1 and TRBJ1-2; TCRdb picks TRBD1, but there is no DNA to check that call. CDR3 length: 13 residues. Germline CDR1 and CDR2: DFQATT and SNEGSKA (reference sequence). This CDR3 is CSARIPGDYGYTF.

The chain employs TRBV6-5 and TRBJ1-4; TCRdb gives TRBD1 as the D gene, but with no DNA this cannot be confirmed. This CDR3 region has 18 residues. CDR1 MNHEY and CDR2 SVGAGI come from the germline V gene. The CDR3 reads CASRSGQGGVGTNEKLFF.

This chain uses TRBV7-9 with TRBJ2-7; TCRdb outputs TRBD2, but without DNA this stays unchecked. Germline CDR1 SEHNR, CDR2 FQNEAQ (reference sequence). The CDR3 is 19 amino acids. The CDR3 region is CASSPPGPKALAGIYEQYF.

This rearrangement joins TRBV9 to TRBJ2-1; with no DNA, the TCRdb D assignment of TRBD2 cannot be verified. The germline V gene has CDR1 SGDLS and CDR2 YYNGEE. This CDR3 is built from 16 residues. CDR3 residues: CASSVAVTGGQGEQFF.

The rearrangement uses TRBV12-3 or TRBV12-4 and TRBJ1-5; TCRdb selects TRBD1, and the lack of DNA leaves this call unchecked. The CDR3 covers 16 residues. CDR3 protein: CASSLQGAQPNQPQHF.

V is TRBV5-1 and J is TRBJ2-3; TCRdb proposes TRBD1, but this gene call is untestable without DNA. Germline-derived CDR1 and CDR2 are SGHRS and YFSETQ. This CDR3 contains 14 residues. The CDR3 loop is CASSLGRTGDTQYF.

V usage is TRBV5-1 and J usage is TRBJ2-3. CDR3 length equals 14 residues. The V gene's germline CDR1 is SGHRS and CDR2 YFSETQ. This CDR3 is CASSRQETTDTQYF.

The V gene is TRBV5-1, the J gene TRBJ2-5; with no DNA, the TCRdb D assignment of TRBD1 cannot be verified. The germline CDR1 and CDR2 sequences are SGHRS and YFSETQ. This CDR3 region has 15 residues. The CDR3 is CASSLMRQVQETQYF.

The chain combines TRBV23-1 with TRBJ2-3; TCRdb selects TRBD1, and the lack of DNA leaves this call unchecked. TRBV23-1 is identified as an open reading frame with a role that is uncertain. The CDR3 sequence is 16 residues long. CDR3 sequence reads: CASNLQRDSSGDTQYF.

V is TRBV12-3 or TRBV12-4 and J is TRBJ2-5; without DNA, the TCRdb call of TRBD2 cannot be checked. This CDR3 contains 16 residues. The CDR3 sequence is CASSRGTSGIGETQYF.

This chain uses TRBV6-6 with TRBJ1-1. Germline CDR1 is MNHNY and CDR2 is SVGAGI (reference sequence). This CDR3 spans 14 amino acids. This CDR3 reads CASRIGAGGTEAFF.

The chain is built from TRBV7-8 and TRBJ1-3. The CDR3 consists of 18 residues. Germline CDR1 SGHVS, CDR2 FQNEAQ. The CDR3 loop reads CASSLTGFDTDSGNTIYF.

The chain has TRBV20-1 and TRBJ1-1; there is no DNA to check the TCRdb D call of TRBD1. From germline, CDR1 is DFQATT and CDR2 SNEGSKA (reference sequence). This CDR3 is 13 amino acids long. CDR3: CSASRRPGTEAFF.

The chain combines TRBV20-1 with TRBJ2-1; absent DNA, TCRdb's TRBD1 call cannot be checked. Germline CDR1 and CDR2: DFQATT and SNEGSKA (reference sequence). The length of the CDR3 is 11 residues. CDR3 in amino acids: CSATRQPEQFF.

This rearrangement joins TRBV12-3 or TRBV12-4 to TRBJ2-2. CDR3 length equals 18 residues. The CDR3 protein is CASSVLRVARTNTGELFF.

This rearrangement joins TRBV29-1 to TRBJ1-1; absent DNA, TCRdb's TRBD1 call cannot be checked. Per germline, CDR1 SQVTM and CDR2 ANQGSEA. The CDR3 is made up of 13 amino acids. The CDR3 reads CSVSTGLNTEAFF.

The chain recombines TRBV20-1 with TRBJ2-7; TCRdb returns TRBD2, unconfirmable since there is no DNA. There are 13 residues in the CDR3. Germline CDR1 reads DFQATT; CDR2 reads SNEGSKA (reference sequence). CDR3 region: CSARDTSQDEQYF.

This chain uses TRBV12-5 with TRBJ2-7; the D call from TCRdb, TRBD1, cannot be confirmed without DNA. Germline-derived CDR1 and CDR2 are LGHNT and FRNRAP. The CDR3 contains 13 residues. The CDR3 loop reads CASASQGSYEQYF.

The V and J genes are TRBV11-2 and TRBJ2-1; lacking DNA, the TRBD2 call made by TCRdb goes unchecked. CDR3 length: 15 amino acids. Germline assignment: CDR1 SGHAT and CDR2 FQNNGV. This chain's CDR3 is CASSLVSLAGDEQFF.

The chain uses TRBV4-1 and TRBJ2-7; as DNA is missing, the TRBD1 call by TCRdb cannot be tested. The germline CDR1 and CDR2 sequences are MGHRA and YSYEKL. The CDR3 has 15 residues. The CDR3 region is CASSQDRQILYEQYF.